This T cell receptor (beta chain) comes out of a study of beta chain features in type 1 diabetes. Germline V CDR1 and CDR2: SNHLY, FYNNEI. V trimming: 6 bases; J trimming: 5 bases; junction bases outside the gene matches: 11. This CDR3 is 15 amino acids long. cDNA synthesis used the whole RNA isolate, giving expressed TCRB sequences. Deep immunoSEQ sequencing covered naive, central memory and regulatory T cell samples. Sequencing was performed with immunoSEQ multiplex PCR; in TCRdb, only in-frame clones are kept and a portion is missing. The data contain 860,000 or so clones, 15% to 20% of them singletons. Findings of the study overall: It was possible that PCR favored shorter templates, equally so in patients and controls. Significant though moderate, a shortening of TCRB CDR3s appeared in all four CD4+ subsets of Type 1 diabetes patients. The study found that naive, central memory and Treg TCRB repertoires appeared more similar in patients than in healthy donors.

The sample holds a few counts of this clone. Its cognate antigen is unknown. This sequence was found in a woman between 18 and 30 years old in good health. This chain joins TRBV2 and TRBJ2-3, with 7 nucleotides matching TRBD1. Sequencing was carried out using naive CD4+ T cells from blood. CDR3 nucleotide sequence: TGTGCCAGCAGGAGGGGGCAGGGGATGATAGATACGCAGTATTTT. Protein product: CASRRGQGMIDTQYF.